Listed below are T cell receptor beta chains from one sample, sequenced in a study of metastatic and nonmetastatic thyroid tumors. Using MiXCR, TCRdb reanalyzed the PCR reads. The table records tens of thousands of clones, around an eighth of them present only once. The source material was tumor tissue. Source of these receptors: a female donor with papillary thyroid cancer or a benign thyroid nodule (not recorded which). Some clones in this sample may be carry-over from other donors' samples. CDR3s include the opening cysteine and the closing phenylalanine or tryptophan. The order of the fields is J gene, V gene, CDR3 protein.

J gene: TRBJ1-6; V gene: TRBV6-1; CDR3 protein: CASRGESSYNSPLHF
J gene: TRBJ2-5; V gene: TRBV4-1; CDR3 protein: CASSLNGAQETQYF
J gene: TRBJ2-3; V gene: TRBV20-1; CDR3 protein: CSVPPRSDTQYF
J gene: TRBJ2-1; V gene: TRBV7-9; CDR3 protein: CASSLGTMKFF
J gene: TRBJ1-2; V gene: TRBV28; CDR3 protein: CASSVGQHYGYTF
J gene: TRBJ1-1; V gene: TRBV30; CDR3 protein: CAWTTGNTEAFF
J gene: TRBJ2-7; V gene: TRBV11-3; CDR3 protein: CASSLDLWGGEQYF
J gene: TRBJ2-7; V gene: TRBV5-1; CDR3 protein: CASSLGLAGSYEQYF
J gene: TRBJ2-7; V gene: TRBV10-2; CDR3 protein: CASSLGNEQYF
J gene: TRBJ2-5; V gene: TRBV4-1; CDR3 protein: CASSSTGSETQYF
J gene: TRBJ2-4; V gene: TRBV12-3/TRBV12-4; CDR3 protein: CASRGKGVTKNIQYF
J gene: TRBJ2-5; V gene: TRBV7-3; CDR3 protein: CASARGSEETQYF
J gene: TRBJ2-7; V gene: TRBV7-2; CDR3 protein: CASSLVSSYEQYF
J gene: TRBJ2-2; V gene: TRBV5-4; CDR3 protein: CASSPTSGNTGELFF
J gene: TRBJ2-2; V gene: TRBV13; CDR3 protein: CASSPPDSATGELFF
J gene: TRBJ2-2; V gene: TRBV6-1; CDR3 protein: CASSESGTSTGELFF
J gene: TRBJ1-2; V gene: TRBV6-1; CDR3 protein: CASSHPGVQHYGYTF